The 15 T cell receptor beta chains below all came from one sample that was sequenced in a study of T cell responses to AZD1222 COVID-19 vaccine. The method was immunoSEQ multiplex PCR; TCRdb's version includes in-frame clones alone and lacks a portion of them. This table holds more than 80,000 clones, roughly 86% found once. This specimen was peripheral blood, taken on day 0 of AZD1222 vaccination. The receptor source for this set is an adult in good health.

V usage is TRBV19 and J usage is TRBJ2-1; no reliable D call. CDR1 LNHDA and CDR2 SQIVND come from the germline V gene (reference sequence). This CDR3 comprises 12 residues. Trimming stripped 1 base from V and 10 bases from J, with 8 bases between. The CDR3 region is CASSIGRIEQFF. The DNA of the CDR3 is TGTGCCAGTAGTATAGGCCGGATCGAGCAGTTCTTC. The variable domain in full, with the rest retrieved from reference TRBV19 and TRBJ2-1, is DGGITQSPKYLFRKEGQNVTLSCEQNLNHDAMYWYRQDPGQGLRLIYYSQIVNDFQKGDIAEGYSVSREKKESFPLTVTSAQKNPTAFYLCASSIGRIEQFFGPGTRLTVL.

The chain employs TRBV7-3 and TRBJ1-2; TRBD1 aligns across 9 bases. The germline gives CDR1 SGHTA, CDR2 FQGTGA. Trimming at V came to 5 bases and at J to 6 bases, leaving 7 bases not matched to a gene. The length of the CDR3 is 14 residues. This chain's CDR3 is CASSTGQGGHGYTF. The CDR3 bases are TGTGCCAGCAGCACGGGACAGGGAGGACATGGCTACACCTTC. The complete variable domain, with remaining parts taken from reference TRBV7-3 and TRBJ1-2, reads GAGVSQTPSNKVTEKGKYVELRCDPISGHTALYWYRQSLGQGPEFLIYFQGTGAADDSGLPNDRFFAVRPEGSVSTLKIQRTERGDSAVYLCASSTGQGGHGYTFGSGTRLTVV.

The chain couples TRBV28 to TRBJ1-6, with D maybe TRBD1 (5 bases). The CDR3 is 14 amino acids. Germline V gene data show CDR1 as MDHEN and CDR2 as SYDVKM. V lost 4 bases and J lost 10, with 14 bases in between. The CDR3 sequence: CASSSPLGVSPLHF. CDR3 nucleotides: TGTGCCAGCAGTTCCCCCCTGGGGGTGTCACCCCTCCACTTT.

The V and J genes are TRBV6-5 and TRBJ1-1, with D unresolved. From germline, CDR1 is MNHEY and CDR2 SVGAGI. The CDR3 spans 15 residues. The ends were cut back, 2 bases at V and 4 bases at J, with 14 bases in the middle. CDR3 residues: CASSYDRPEGTEAFF. CDR3 in DNA: TGTGCCAGCAGTTACGATCGGCCTGAAGGCACTGAAGCTTTCTTT.

The sample holds one count of this clone. The gene calls are TRBV7-3 and TRBJ1-1; unclear D gene. The germline CDR1 and CDR2 sequences are SGHTA and FQGTGA. CDR3 size: 13 residues. Trimming cost V 2 bases and J 4 bases, with 8 bases left between them. The CDR3 loop is CASSLFVGTEAFF. CDR3 sequence (DNA): TGTGCCAGCAGCTTATTCGTTGGCACTGAAGCTTTCTTT.

The genes are TRBV19 and TRBJ2-2; 9 nucleotides align to TRBD2. The CDR3 extends over 15 amino acids. In germline, CDR1 is LNHDA, CDR2 SQIVND (reference sequence). J gave up 6 bases and V 5 bases, and 7 bases lay outside the gene matches. Here the CDR3 reads CASSWVAGESGELFF. The CDR3 DNA reads as TGTGCCAGTAGTTGGGTAGCGGGAGAATCCGGGGAGCTGTTTTTT.

Written as DNA, the CDR3 is TGTGCCAGCAGCCCCCTATGGGTAATGGACTATGGCTACACCTTC. Protein: CASSPLWVMDYGYTF. The chain couples TRBV3-1 (or the pseudogene TRBV3-2) to TRBJ1-2; D is ambiguous. V shed 4 bases and J shed 3 bases, with 15 bases lying between them. Germline CDR1 is LGHDT and CDR2 is YNNKEL (reference sequence). The CDR3 spans 15 residues.

For the CDR3, the DNA is TGTGCCAGCAGCCGGACAGTAAATGAGCAGTTCTTC. It specifies CASSRTVNEQFF. V gene TRBV6-5 combines with J gene TRBJ2-1, with TRBD1 as a possible D gene (6 bases). This CDR3 region has 12 residues. Trimming stripped 6 bases from V and 7 bases from J, with 10 bases between. Germline V gene lookup returns CDR1 MNHEY and CDR2 SVGAGI.

This clone was seen only once. J is TRBJ2-1 and V is TRBV2; 7 nucleotides agree with TRBD1. The V gene end was trimmed by 4 bases and the J gene end by 5 bases; junction bases not matched to a gene: 2. The CDR3 sequence is 13 residues long. Germline V gene data show CDR1 as SNHLY and CDR2 as FYNNEI. CDR3 region: CASSVTGNNEQFF. The CDR3 DNA is TGTGCCAGCAGTGTGACAGGGAACAATGAGCAGTTCTTC.

The genes are TRBV4-2 and TRBJ2-5, with D tentatively TRBD2 (6 bases). The ends were cut back, 0 bases at V and 5 bases at J, with 10 bases in the middle. Looked up from germline, CDR1 is LGHNA and CDR2 is YNFKEQ. This CDR3 comprises 14 residues. The CDR3, as DNA: TGTGCCAGCAGCCAAGAAGGAGGGCGGGAGACCCAGTACTTC. Its translation: CASSQEGGRETQYF.

This rearrangement joins TRBV28 to TRBJ1-1; D not certain. This CDR3 contains 11 residues. With 6 bases removed from V and 8 bases from J, the gap between germline ends came to 10 bases. Germline lookup yields CDR1 MDHEN and CDR2 SYDVKM. The CDR3 reads CASRLPSEAFF. CDR3 sequence (DNA): TGTGCCAGCAGACTCCCTAGCGAAGCTTTCTTT. The full variable domain, its missing parts supplied by reference TRBV28 and TRBJ1-1, is DVKVTQSSRYLVKRTGEKVFLECVQDMDHENMFWYRQDPGLGLRLIYFSYDVKMKEKGDIPEGYSVSREKKERFSLILESASTNQTSMYLCASRLPSEAFFGQGTRLTVV.

This chain connects TRBV12-3 or TRBV12-4 to TRBJ1-2; 7 positions match TRBD1. V shed 6 bases, J shed 7 bases, and the junction held 8 bases outside the gene matches. This CDR3 is 13 amino acids long. The CDR3, as DNA: TGTGCCAGCAGCATACGCTCAGGGGGTGGCTACACCTTC. Translating gives CASSIRSGGGYTF.

This sequence joins TRBV28 and TRBJ2-1; possible D gene TRBD2, 6 bases. The germline V gene encodes CDR1 MDHEN and CDR2 SYDVKM. The V gene lost 5 bases and the J gene lost 1 base, with 12 bases spanning the gap. The CDR3 totals 15 residues. CDR3 protein: CASSQTGVSYNEQFF. DNA of the CDR3: TGTGCCAGCAGTCAGACGGGAGTTTCCTACAATGAGCAGTTCTTC.

The rearrangement links TRBV27 to TRBJ2-1, with 8 positions matching TRBD2. This CDR3 has 14 residues. In germline, CDR1 is MNHEY, CDR2 SMNVEV (reference sequence). Trimming at V came to 4 bases and at J to 8 bases, leaving 7 bases not matched to a gene. This CDR3 reads CASSSPSGFDEQFF. The CDR3 bases are TGTGCCAGCAGTTCGCCTAGCGGGTTCGATGAGCAGTTCTTC.

This chain connects TRBV27 to TRBJ1-6; a weak D match, TRBD1 (5 bases). The CDR3 sequence is 15 residues long. V dropped 8 bases and J dropped 1 base, with 12 bases sitting between them. Germline CDR1 is MNHEY and CDR2 is SMNVEV (reference sequence). CDR3 DNA sequence: TGTGCCAGCCGAAGGGGAGGGTCCTATAATTCACCCCTCCACTTT. Its protein product is CASRRGGSYNSPLHF.